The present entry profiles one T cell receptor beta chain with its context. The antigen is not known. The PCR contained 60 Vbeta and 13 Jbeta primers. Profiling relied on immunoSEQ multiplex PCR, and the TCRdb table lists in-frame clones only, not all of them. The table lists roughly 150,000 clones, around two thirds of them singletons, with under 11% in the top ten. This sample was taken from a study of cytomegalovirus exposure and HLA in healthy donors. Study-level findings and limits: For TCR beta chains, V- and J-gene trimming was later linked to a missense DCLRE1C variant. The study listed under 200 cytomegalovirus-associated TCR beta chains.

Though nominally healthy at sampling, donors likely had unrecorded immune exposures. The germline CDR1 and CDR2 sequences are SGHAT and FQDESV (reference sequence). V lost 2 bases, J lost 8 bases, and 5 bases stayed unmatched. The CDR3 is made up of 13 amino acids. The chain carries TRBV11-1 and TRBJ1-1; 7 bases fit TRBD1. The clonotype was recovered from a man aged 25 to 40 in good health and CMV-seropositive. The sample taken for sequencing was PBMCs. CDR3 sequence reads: CASSLYQDREAFF. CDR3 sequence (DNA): TGTGCCAGCAGCTTATACCAGGACAGGGAAGCTTTCTTT.